Listed below are T cell receptor beta chains from one sample, sequenced in a study. TCRdb analysed the RT-PCR reads with MiXCR anew, one entry per CDR3 protein. The sample includes more than 550,000 distinct CDR3 sequences, more than 13% of them seen just once. Sequencing was carried out using memory CD4+ T cells from blood. These receptor sequences come from a female donor in good health, serving as a healthy control. The CDR3 runs from the conserved cysteine through the conserved F or W. A D gene is named only where the DNA matches it firmly. Size values are once, few and many counts, or a class for expanded clones, and some rows have none.

many	TRBD1	TRBV12-3/TRBV12-4	TRBJ2-7	TGTGCCAGCAACAGGGGGACCCACGAGCAGTACTTC	CASNRGTHEQYF
many	.	TRBV10-3	TRBJ2-3	TGTGCCATCAGTGGGACGGACACAGATACGCAGTATTTT	CAISGTDTDTQYF
many	.	TRBV6-6	TRBJ2-1	TGTGCCAGCAGTTCCCTTGATGGGGGGCACAGGAATGAGCAGTTCTTC	CASSSLDGGHRNEQFF
.	.	TRBV2	TRBJ2-5	TGTGCCAGCAGTGCCGGGTCTCAAGGGACCCAGTACTTC	CASSAGSQGTQYF
few	.	TRBV12-3/TRBV12-4	TRBJ1-2	TGTGCCAGCAGTCCATCAGGGACGCGCGATGGCTACACCTTC	CASSPSGTRDGYTF
.	.	TRBV11-1	TRBJ2-1	TGTGCCAGCAGCTTAGACAGGTGGTTGAATGAGCAGTTCTTC	CASSLDRWLNEQFF
.	.	TRBV12-3/TRBV12-4	TRBJ1-3	TGTGCCAGCAGTTTGGTTCGGGCCCTCTCTGGAAACACCATATATTTT	CASSLVRALSGNTIYF
many	TRBD2	TRBV5-1	TRBJ2-7	TGCGCCAGCAGCTTGGACGGGCTAGCGGGACTCGAGCAGTACTTC	CASSLDGLAGLEQYF
few	.	TRBV5-5	TRBJ2-3	TGTGCCAGCAGCTTGGTTACGCCCAGGGCCGCAGATACGCAGTATTTT	CASSLVTPRAADTQYF
few	.	TRBV11-2	TRBJ2-1	TGTGCCAGCAGCTTAGTTTGGCAGGGGAGCAATGAGCAGTTCTTC	CASSLVWQGSNEQFF
many	.	TRBV27	TRBJ1-5	TGTGCCAGCCAGAGGGACGGCCATCAGCCCCAGCATTTT	CASQRDGHQPQHF
many	.	TRBV7-2	TRBJ2-3	TGTGCCAGCAGCATAGGACCGGCCAGCACAGATACGCAGTATTTT	CASSIGPASTDTQYF
few	TRBD2	TRBV24-1	TRBJ2-3	TGTGCCACCAGTGATTTGACTAGCGGCACAGATACGCAGTATTTT	CATSDLTSGTDTQYF
many	.	TRBV7-2	TRBJ2-3	TGTGCCAGCAGCTTGGTCACGGGGGGCTGGGATACGCAGTATTTT	CASSLVTGGWDTQYF
many	.	TRBV6-5	TRBJ1-2	TGTGCCAGCAGTACAGAGTTCCACTATGGCTACACCTTC	CASSTEFHYGYTF
.	.	TRBV2	TRBJ2-1	TGTGCCAGCAACGGCAAGCGGTCCTACAATGAGCAGTTCTTC	CASNGKRSYNEQFF
few	.	TRBV20-1	TRBJ2-5	TGCAGTGCTCCGGTGGGGGCAGAGACCCAGTACTTC	CSAPVGAETQYF
.	.	TRBV6-2/TRBV6-3	TRBJ1-1	TGTGCCAGCAGTTACTCGCGCCTGGATATTAGGGCTTTCTTT	CASSYSRLDIRAFF
few	.	TRBV10-2	TRBJ1-5	TGCGCCAGCAGTGACATGGGGGGACAGCCCCAGCATTTT	CASSDMGGQPQHF
few	TRBD1	TRBV5-1	TRBJ1-2	TGCGCCAGCAACCAGGGGGCGGACTATGGCTACACCTTC	CASNQGADYGYTF
.	TRBD1	TRBV27	TRBJ2-7	TGTGCCAGCAGTTCCCCAGGGGGGGACAGGGTAAGACCCTACGAGCAGTACTTC	CASSSPGGDRVRPYEQYF
.	.	TRBV18	TRBJ1-4	TGTAACAGCTCACCTTATGGCAATCAAATTGGAAAACTGTTTTTT	CNSSPYGNQIGKLFF